A selection of T cell receptor beta chains follows, all from one sample in a study of blood T cell repertoires in COVID-19. Sequenced by immunoSEQ multiplex PCR; TCRdb stores in-frame clones only, minus some. The table records more than 25,000 clones, around 91% of them present only once. Sequencing used peripheral blood. Receptors originate from a man aged 60-69 years with acute or convalescent COVID-19. The CDR3 runs from the conserved cysteine through the conserved F or W. Fields, in order: clone size, J gene, D gene, V gene, CDR3 DNA, CDR3 protein. D genes are given only for firm matches. Size values are once, few and many counts, or a class for expanded clones, and some rows have none.

abundance: once; j_gene: TRBJ1-3; d_gene: -; v_gene: TRBV28; CDR3nt: TGTGCCAGCAGTTTTCAAGGACCGGGGGTACCTGGAAACACCATATATTTT; CDR3aa: CASSFQGPGVPGNTIYF
abundance: -; j_gene: TRBJ1-2; d_gene: -; v_gene: TRBV11-2; CDR3nt: TGTGCCAGCAGTTCCCAGGAACCTATGGGCTACACCTTC; CDR3aa: CASSSQEPMGYTF
abundance: -; j_gene: TRBJ2-7; d_gene: TRBD1; v_gene: TRBV5-1; CDR3nt: TGCGCCAGCAGCCCTAAGGGACAGCATGAAGAGCAGTACTTC; CDR3aa: CASSPKGQHEEQYF
abundance: -; j_gene: TRBJ2-2; d_gene: TRBD1; v_gene: TRBV29-1; CDR3nt: TGCAGCGTCCGGACAGGGGGCGTAACCGGGGAGCTGTTTTTT; CDR3aa: CSVRTGGVTGELFF
abundance: -; j_gene: TRBJ1-2; d_gene: -; v_gene: TRBV9; CDR3nt: TGTGCCAGCAGCCCTTACTCAGGGGTAGGTGGCTACACCTTC; CDR3aa: CASSPYSGVGGYTF
abundance: -; j_gene: TRBJ1-5; d_gene: TRBD1; v_gene: TRBV18; CDR3nt: TGTGCCAGCGGGACAGGATCCAATCAGCCCCAGCATTTT; CDR3aa: CASGTGSNQPQHF
abundance: -; j_gene: TRBJ1-2; d_gene: TRBD1; v_gene: TRBV15; CDR3nt: TGTGCCACCAGCACTGGACAGGGGGCCTTTAACTATGGCTACACCTTC; CDR3aa: CATSTGQGAFNYGYTF
abundance: -; j_gene: TRBJ1-1; d_gene: -; v_gene: TRBV25-1; CDR3nt: TGTGCCAGCAGACTCGTTATGACGGGGGAAGCTTTCTTT; CDR3aa: CASRLVMTGEAFF
abundance: -; j_gene: TRBJ1-5; d_gene: -; v_gene: TRBV28; CDR3nt: TGTGCCAGCAGTTTAATCGGGGATCAGCCCCAGCATTTT; CDR3aa: CASSLIGDQPQHF
abundance: -; j_gene: TRBJ2-3; d_gene: TRBD2; v_gene: TRBV7-3; CDR3nt: TGTGCCAGCAGCTCTCCTGGGGGTAGCGGGAGAGGAGATACGCAGTATTTT; CDR3aa: CASSSPGGSGRGDTQYF
abundance: -; j_gene: TRBJ2-3; d_gene: TRBD2; v_gene: TRBV11-2; CDR3nt: TGTGCCAGCAGCTTGGGCGGGGGTACAGATACGCAGTATTTT; CDR3aa: CASSLGGGTDTQYF
abundance: -; j_gene: TRBJ1-3; d_gene: TRBD1; v_gene: TRBV19; CDR3nt: TGTGCCAGTACTGGACAGGGGGCAAACACCATATATTTT; CDR3aa: CASTGQGANTIYF
abundance: -; j_gene: TRBJ2-7; d_gene: -; v_gene: TRBV3-1/TRBV3-2; CDR3nt: TGTGCCAGCAGCCAAGAACGGAGACTCACCTACGAGCAGTACTTC; CDR3aa: CASSQERRLTYEQYF
abundance: -; j_gene: TRBJ2-5; d_gene: TRBD1; v_gene: TRBV5-5; CDR3nt: TGTGCCAGCACCTTTCCCGGGACAGGGGACCCCCGGGAGACCCAGTACTTC; CDR3aa: CASTFPGTGDPRETQYF
abundance: once; j_gene: TRBJ1-6; d_gene: -; v_gene: TRBV30; CDR3nt: TGTGCCTCCCGCGGGAGCCTTAATTCACCCCTCCACTTT; CDR3aa: CASRGSLNSPLHF
abundance: medium-sized; j_gene: TRBJ1-1; d_gene: TRBD1; v_gene: TRBV5-1; CDR3nt: TGCGCCAGCAGCTTAGAGGCAGGGGGCTCGGGCACTGAAGCTTTCTTT; CDR3aa: CASSLEAGGSGTEAFF
abundance: -; j_gene: TRBJ1-6; d_gene: -; v_gene: TRBV27; CDR3nt: TGTGCCAGCAGTTTAGAAGGGGCAGCTTCACCCCTCCACTTT; CDR3aa: CASSLEGAASPLHF
abundance: few; j_gene: TRBJ2-1; d_gene: TRBD2; v_gene: TRBV3-1/TRBV3-2; CDR3nt: TGTGCCAGCAGCCAAGGGACTAGCGGGGGGGCGCTGCAGTTCTTC; CDR3aa: CASSQGTSGGALQFF
abundance: -; j_gene: TRBJ1-1; d_gene: -; v_gene: TRBV10-3; CDR3nt: TGTGCCATCAGTGAGGGGGGCGTGAACACTGAAGCTTTCTTT; CDR3aa: CAISEGGVNTEAFF
abundance: -; j_gene: TRBJ1-3; d_gene: TRBD1; v_gene: TRBV6-6; CDR3nt: TGTGCCAGCAGTCCACAGGGGGCCGGAAACACCATATATTTT; CDR3aa: CASSPQGAGNTIYF
abundance: -; j_gene: TRBJ1-4; d_gene: TRBD1; v_gene: TRBV6-6; CDR3nt: TGTGCCAGCAGCGGACAGGGGTTCGGGAAACTGTTTTTT; CDR3aa: CASSGQGFGKLFF
abundance: -; j_gene: TRBJ2-7; d_gene: TRBD1; v_gene: TRBV15; CDR3nt: TGTGCCACCAGCAGGGGCTCCGCTCTGAGGGGGCTCCGCTCCTACGAGCAGTACTTC; CDR3aa: CATSRGSALRGLRSYEQYF
abundance: -; j_gene: TRBJ1-1; d_gene: -; v_gene: TRBV19; CDR3nt: TGTGCCAGTCACCCCGGGGGGGGAGGAGGAAACACTGAAGCTTTCTTT; CDR3aa: CASHPGGGGGNTEAFF
abundance: -; j_gene: TRBJ2-7; d_gene: -; v_gene: TRBV28; CDR3nt: TGTGCCAGCAGTTTAGCTCGACAGTACTGGTACTTC; CDR3aa: CASSLARQYWYF
abundance: -; j_gene: TRBJ1-3; d_gene: TRBD1; v_gene: TRBV5-4; CDR3nt: TGTGCCAGCAGCGCCGGGACAGGGTCTGGAAACACCATATATTTT; CDR3aa: CASSAGTGSGNTIYF
abundance: -; j_gene: TRBJ1-1; d_gene: -; v_gene: TRBV24-1; CDR3nt: TGTGCCACCAGTGTGGGGGGAAGGAACACTGAAGCTTTCTTT; CDR3aa: CATSVGGRNTEAFF
abundance: -; j_gene: TRBJ2-1; d_gene: -; v_gene: TRBV3-1/TRBV3-2; CDR3nt: TGTGCCAGCAGCCCTACTTATGCGGGGGCCTTATACAATGAGCAGTTCTTC; CDR3aa: CASSPTYAGALYNEQFF
abundance: -; j_gene: TRBJ1-4; d_gene: -; v_gene: TRBV6-5; CDR3nt: TGTGCCAGCAGGGCACGGGGGACAACTAATGAAAAACTGTTTTTT; CDR3aa: CASRARGTTNEKLFF
abundance: -; j_gene: TRBJ2-7; d_gene: TRBD2; v_gene: TRBV27; CDR3nt: TGTGCCAGCAGTGCCGGGACTAGCGGATACTACGAGCAGTACTTC; CDR3aa: CASSAGTSGYYEQYF
abundance: -; j_gene: TRBJ2-2; d_gene: TRBD1; v_gene: TRBV9; CDR3nt: TGTGCCAGCAGCGAGGACAGGGGGCCAACCGGGGAGCTGTTTTTT; CDR3aa: CASSEDRGPTGELFF
abundance: -; j_gene: TRBJ2-7; d_gene: -; v_gene: TRBV11-3; CDR3nt: TGTGCCAGCAGCCCAGGACCCGTCGGGGACGAGCAGTACTTC; CDR3aa: CASSPGPVGDEQYF
abundance: -; j_gene: TRBJ1-5; d_gene: TRBD1; v_gene: TRBV7-9; CDR3nt: TGTGCCAGCAGCTCCTCTTCCAGGGGGCTCGATAGCAATCAGCCCCAGCATTTT; CDR3aa: CASSSSSRGLDSNQPQHF
abundance: few; j_gene: TRBJ1-6; d_gene: -; v_gene: TRBV3-1/TRBV3-2; CDR3nt: TGTGCCAGCAGCCTTGGGGGCCGGGGATCACCCCTCCACTTT; CDR3aa: CASSLGGRGSPLHF
abundance: -; j_gene: TRBJ1-3; d_gene: TRBD1; v_gene: TRBV4-1; CDR3nt: TGCGCCAGCAGCCAAGACCGGGACAGGGTGAAATCTGGAAACACCATATATTTT; CDR3aa: CASSQDRDRVKSGNTIYF
abundance: -; j_gene: TRBJ2-2; d_gene: -; v_gene: TRBV18; CDR3nt: TGTGCCAGCTCACCACGCGCGGCGGACACCGGGGAGCTGTTTTTT; CDR3aa: CASSPRAADTGELFF
abundance: -; j_gene: TRBJ1-5; d_gene: -; v_gene: TRBV21-1; CDR3nt: TGTGCCAGCAGCAACCGGGACAGGGGTCAGCCCCAGCATTTT; CDR3aa: CASSNRDRGQPQHF
abundance: -; j_gene: TRBJ1-1; d_gene: TRBD1; v_gene: TRBV2; CDR3nt: TGTGCCAGCAGTGTATCACAGGGGGTCGCTGAAGCTTTCTTT; CDR3aa: CASSVSQGVAEAFF
abundance: -; j_gene: TRBJ2-3; d_gene: TRBD1; v_gene: TRBV7-8; CDR3nt: TGTGCCAGCAGCTCTAGGACAGGGGGCTCTACGCAGTATTTT; CDR3aa: CASSSRTGGSTQYF
abundance: -; j_gene: TRBJ2-3; d_gene: TRBD1; v_gene: TRBV11-2; CDR3nt: TGTGCCAGCAGCGGCCGGGACAGCTCTTACGATACGCAGTATTTT; CDR3aa: CASSGRDSSYDTQYF
abundance: -; j_gene: TRBJ1-2; d_gene: -; v_gene: TRBV4-2; CDR3nt: TGTGCCAGCAGCCTATTCACTATACAGGGCGACTATGGCTACACCTTC; CDR3aa: CASSLFTIQGDYGYTF
abundance: -; j_gene: TRBJ1-2; d_gene: TRBD1; v_gene: TRBV18; CDR3nt: TGTGCCAGCTCCCCCGGGACAGAGGAGCTTGGCTACACCTTC; CDR3aa: CASSPGTEELGYTF
abundance: -; j_gene: TRBJ1-6; d_gene: -; v_gene: TRBV30; CDR3nt: TGTGCCTGGAGTAGGGGTTTTCGGGATAATTCACCCCTCCACTTT; CDR3aa: CAWSRGFRDNSPLHF
abundance: -; j_gene: TRBJ1-1; d_gene: TRBD1; v_gene: TRBV27; CDR3nt: TGTGCCAGCAGCCGATCGACAGGGGGCAGGGCTGAAGCTTTCTTT; CDR3aa: CASSRSTGGRAEAFF
abundance: -; j_gene: TRBJ2-3; d_gene: TRBD1; v_gene: TRBV5-1; CDR3nt: TGCGCCAGCAGCTTGGCTACAGGGGGAACAGATACGCAGTATTTT; CDR3aa: CASSLATGGTDTQYF
abundance: -; j_gene: TRBJ1-4; d_gene: -; v_gene: TRBV10-3; CDR3nt: TGTGCCATCAGTGAAAAGGCAGTAGGCGGGAGTGAAAAACTGTTTTTT; CDR3aa: CAISEKAVGGSEKLFF
abundance: -; j_gene: TRBJ1-1; d_gene: -; v_gene: TRBV3-1/TRBV3-2; CDR3nt: TGTGCCAGCAGCCAACTGCCCGGGACTGAAGCTTTCTTT; CDR3aa: CASSQLPGTEAFF
abundance: -; j_gene: TRBJ2-5; d_gene: -; v_gene: TRBV2; CDR3nt: TGTGCCAGCACCAAAGGCCGAGGTGTCGCGGAGACCCAGTACTTC; CDR3aa: CASTKGRGVAETQYF
abundance: -; j_gene: TRBJ2-1; d_gene: -; v_gene: TRBV21-1; CDR3nt: TGTGCCAGCAGCAAGAGCGGGAGACGGTACAATGAGCAGTTCTTC; CDR3aa: CASSKSGRRYNEQFF